The next 8 T cell receptor beta chains were all read from a single sample in a study of molecular identifiers for immune sequencing clone quantification. One entry per CDR3 protein results from TCRdb running MiXCR on the PCR reads. The data contain about 98,000 distinct CDR3 sequences, under 40% of them singletons. The specimen sequenced was naive CD8+ T cells from blood, with Jurkat cell RNA spiked in. The subset was: FACS-sorted CD8+CD4-CCR7+CD45RA+ naive T cells. Source of these receptors: a human donor in good health. Some libraries in this study had Jurkat cell RNA spiked in.

The DNA of the CDR3 is TGTGCCAGCAGCCTCGCCCGGACTGGGCGATCAAGAGAGACCCAGTACTTC. Amino acids: CASSLARTGRSRETQYF. The rearrangement joins TRBV6-2 or TRBV6-3 to TRBJ2-5, with D perhaps TRBD2 (5 bases). Per germline, CDR1 MNHEY and CDR2 SVGEGT. The ends were cut back, 6 bases at V and 4 bases at J, with 24 bases in the middle. The length of the CDR3 is 17 residues.

This clonotype was observed a handful of times. The chain is built from TRBV20-1 and TRBJ2-7; unclear D gene. The CDR3 runs to 14 residues. Trimming stripped 0 bases from V and 4 bases from J, with 13 bases between. The V gene's germline CDR1 is DFQATT and CDR2 SNEGSKA (reference sequence). Here the CDR3 reads CSARDRRTAYEQYF. CDR3 DNA: TGCAGTGCTAGAGATCGCCGGACGGCTTACGAGCAGTACTTC.

The sample holds a few counts of this clonotype. The chain recombines TRBV7-9 with TRBJ2-3; 7 bases match TRBD1. CDR1 is SEHNR, CDR2 FQNEAQ, per germline (reference sequence). The CDR3 length is 20 residues. The ends lost 4 bases at V and 2 bases at J; junction bases unmatched: 21. CDR3 sequence reads: CASSSSRLDLQGRNTDTQYF. The CDR3 DNA sequence: TGTGCCAGCAGCTCATCGAGGTTAGATTTACAGGGGCGCAACACAGATACGCAGTATTTT. Combining the CDR3 with reference TRBV7-9 and TRBJ2-3 gives the whole variable domain DTGVSQNPRHKITKRGQNVTFRCDPISEHNRLYWYRQTLGQGPEFLTYFQNEAQLEKSRLLSDRFSAERPKGSFSTLEIQRTEQGDSAMYLCASSSSRLDLQGRNTDTQYFGPGTRLTVL.

The chain couples TRBV28 to TRBJ2-7; D is unclear. The CDR3 loop spans 14 amino acids. Germline V gives CDR1 MDHEN, CDR2 SYDVKM. V lost 3 bases, J lost 2 bases, and 11 bases lay in between. In DNA form, the CDR3 reads TGTGCCAGCAGTTTTTACCGGGCGACCTACGAGCAGTACTTC. Its protein is CASSFYRATYEQYF.

With regard to this clonotype: The CDR3 ends on some other residue instead of the conserved phenylalanine or tryptophan, so this is likely a read error. The chain couples TRBV12-3 or TRBV12-4 to TRBJ2-7, with D perhaps assigned TRBD1 or TRBD2 (5 bases each). Trimming removed 1 base at V and 3 bases at J, with 16 bases between. The CDR3 contains 16 residues. Here the CDR3 reads CASSLVRDPYYYEQYS. Here the CDR3 DNA reads TGTGCCAGCAGTTTAGTCCGGGACCCATACTACTACGAGCAGTACTCC.

The rearrangement uses TRBV11-2 and TRBJ2-1; 9 bases align to TRBD2. CDR1 is SGHAT, CDR2 FQNNGV, per germline. V shed 1 base, J shed 4 bases, and the junction held 11 bases outside the gene matches. The CDR3 has 18 amino acids. This chain's CDR3 is CASSLGLADFTPYNEQFF. In DNA, the CDR3 is TGTGCCAGCAGCTTAGGACTAGCGGATTTTACCCCTTACAATGAGCAGTTCTTC.

V is TRBV7-2 and J is TRBJ2-5, with TRBD2 identical over 7 bases. Germline lookup yields CDR1 SGHTA and CDR2 FQGNSA. The V gene end was trimmed by 1 base and the J gene end by 5 bases; junction bases not matched to a gene: 13. This CDR3 comprises 17 residues. Here the CDR3 reads CASSLDAGTMFRETQYF. DNA of the CDR3: TGTGCCAGCAGCTTAGATGCTGGGACTATGTTCAGGGAGACCCAGTACTTC.

The chain has TRBV5-6 and TRBJ2-7; D not certain. This CDR3 contains 12 residues. Germline CDR1 is SGHDT and CDR2 is YYEEEE. Trimming took off 1 base at V and 6 bases at J, with 8 bases between the two ends. The CDR3 sequence is CASSLSVVEQYF. CDR3 in DNA: TGTGCCAGCAGCTTGTCGGTCGTCGAGCAGTACTTC. The whole variable domain, filled in from reference TRBV5-6 and TRBJ2-7, reads DAGVTQSPTHLIKTRGQQVTLRCSPKSGHDTVSWYQQALGQGPQFIFQYYEEEERQRGNFPDRFSGHQFPNYSSELNVNALLLGDSALYLCASSLSVVEQYFGPGTRLTVT.